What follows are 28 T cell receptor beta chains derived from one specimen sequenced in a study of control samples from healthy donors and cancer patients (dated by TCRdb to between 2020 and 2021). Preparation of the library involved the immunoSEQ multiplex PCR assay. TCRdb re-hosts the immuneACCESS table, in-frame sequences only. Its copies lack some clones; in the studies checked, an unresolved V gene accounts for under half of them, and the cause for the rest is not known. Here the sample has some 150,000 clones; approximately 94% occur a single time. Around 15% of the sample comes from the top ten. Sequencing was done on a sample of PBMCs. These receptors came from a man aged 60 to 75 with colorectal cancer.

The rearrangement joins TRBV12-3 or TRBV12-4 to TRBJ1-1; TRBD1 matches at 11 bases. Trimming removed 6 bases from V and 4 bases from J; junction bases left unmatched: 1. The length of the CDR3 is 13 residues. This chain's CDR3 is CASRGTGGTEAFF. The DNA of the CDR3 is TGTGCCAGCAGGGGGACAGGGGGCACTGAAGCTTTCTTT.

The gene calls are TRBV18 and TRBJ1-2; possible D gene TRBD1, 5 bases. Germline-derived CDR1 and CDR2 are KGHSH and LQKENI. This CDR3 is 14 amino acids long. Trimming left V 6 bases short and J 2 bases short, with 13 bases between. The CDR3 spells CASSQDAGNYGYTF. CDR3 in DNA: TGTGCCAGCTCCCAGGACGCAGGGAACTATGGCTACACCTTC. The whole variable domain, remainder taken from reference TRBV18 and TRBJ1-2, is NAGVMQNPRHLVRRRGQEARLRCSPMKGHSHVYWYRQLPEEGLKFMVYLQKENIIDESGMPKERFSAEFPKEGPSILRIQQVVRGDSAAYFCASSQDAGNYGYTFGSGTRLTVV.

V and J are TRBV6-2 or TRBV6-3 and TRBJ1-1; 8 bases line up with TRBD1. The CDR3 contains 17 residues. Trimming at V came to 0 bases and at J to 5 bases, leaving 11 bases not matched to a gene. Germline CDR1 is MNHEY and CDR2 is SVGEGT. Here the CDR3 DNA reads TGTGCCAGCAGTTACTCGAGAGACAGGGGACTGAGAACTGAAGCTTTCTTT. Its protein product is CASSYSRDRGLRTEAFF.

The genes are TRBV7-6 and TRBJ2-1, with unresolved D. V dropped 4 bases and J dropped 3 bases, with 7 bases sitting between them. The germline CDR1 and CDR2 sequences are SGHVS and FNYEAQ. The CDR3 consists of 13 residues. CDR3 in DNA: TGTGCCAGCAGCTATCAGGACTACAATGAGCAGTTCTTC. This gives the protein CASSYQDYNEQFF.

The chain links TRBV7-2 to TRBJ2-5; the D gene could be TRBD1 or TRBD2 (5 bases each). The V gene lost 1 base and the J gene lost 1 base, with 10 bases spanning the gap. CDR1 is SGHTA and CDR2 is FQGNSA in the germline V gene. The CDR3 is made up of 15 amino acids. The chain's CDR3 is CASSLDGAPQETQYF. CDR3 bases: TGTGCCAGCAGCTTAGACGGGGCTCCCCAAGAGACCCAGTACTTC.

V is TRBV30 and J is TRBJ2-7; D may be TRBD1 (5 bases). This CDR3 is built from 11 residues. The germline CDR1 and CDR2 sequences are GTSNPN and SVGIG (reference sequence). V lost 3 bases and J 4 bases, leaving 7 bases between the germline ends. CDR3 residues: CAWSRVYEQYF. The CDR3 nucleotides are TGTGCCTGGAGCAGGGTTTACGAGCAGTACTTC. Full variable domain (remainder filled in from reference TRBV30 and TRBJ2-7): SQTIHQWPATLVQPVGSPLSLECTVEGTSNPNLYWYRQAAGRGLQLLFYSVGIGQISSEVPQNLSASRPQDRQFILSSKKLLLSDSGFYLCAWSRVYEQYFGPGTRLTVT.

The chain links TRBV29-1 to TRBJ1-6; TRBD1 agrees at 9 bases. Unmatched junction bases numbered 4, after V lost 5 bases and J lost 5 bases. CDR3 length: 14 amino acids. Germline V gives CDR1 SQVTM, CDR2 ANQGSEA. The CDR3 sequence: CSVLWTGDNSPLHF. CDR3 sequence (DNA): TGCAGCGTTCTCTGGACAGGGGATAATTCACCCCTCCACTTT.

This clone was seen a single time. The CDR3 bases are TGTGCCAGCAGCATCTCGGCGGGGTTATTCTACGAGCAGTACTTC. Its translation: CASSISAGLFYEQYF. V gene TRBV7-8 combines with J gene TRBJ2-7; a possible D gene is TRBD2 (6 bases). Trimming took off 5 bases at V and 3 bases at J, with 17 bases between the two ends. Germline-derived CDR1 and CDR2 are SGHVS and FQNEAQ. There are 15 residues in the CDR3.

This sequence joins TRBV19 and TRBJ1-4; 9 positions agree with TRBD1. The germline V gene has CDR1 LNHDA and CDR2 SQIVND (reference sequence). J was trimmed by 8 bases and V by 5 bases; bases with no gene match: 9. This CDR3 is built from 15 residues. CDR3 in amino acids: CASSQGQGRKEKLFF. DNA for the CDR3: TGTGCCAGTAGTCAGGGACAGGGTCGGAAGGAAAAACTGTTTTTT.

As DNA, the CDR3 is TGTGCCTGGGCCCCAACTAGCGGTGAGACCCAGTACTTC. Translation: CAWAPTSGETQYF. This rearrangement joins TRBV30 to TRBJ2-5; 8 bases align to TRBD2. Germline CDR1 is GTSNPN and CDR2 is SVGIG (reference sequence). This CDR3 is built from 13 residues. After removal of 5 bases from V and 5 bases from J, the junction contained 7 bases not matched to a gene.

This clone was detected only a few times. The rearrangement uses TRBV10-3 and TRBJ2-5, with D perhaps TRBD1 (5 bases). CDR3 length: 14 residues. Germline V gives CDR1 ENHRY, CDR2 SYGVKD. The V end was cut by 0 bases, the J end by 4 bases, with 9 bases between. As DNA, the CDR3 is TGTGCCATCAGTGAGTCTCAGCAGGGAGAGACCCAGTACTTC. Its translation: CAISESQQGETQYF.

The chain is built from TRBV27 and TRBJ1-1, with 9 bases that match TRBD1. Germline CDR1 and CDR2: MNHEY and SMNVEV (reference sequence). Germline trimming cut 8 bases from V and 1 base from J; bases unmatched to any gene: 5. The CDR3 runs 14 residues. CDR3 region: CASGTGQGNTEAFF. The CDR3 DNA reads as TGTGCCAGCGGAACGGGACAGGGGAACACTGAAGCTTTCTTT.

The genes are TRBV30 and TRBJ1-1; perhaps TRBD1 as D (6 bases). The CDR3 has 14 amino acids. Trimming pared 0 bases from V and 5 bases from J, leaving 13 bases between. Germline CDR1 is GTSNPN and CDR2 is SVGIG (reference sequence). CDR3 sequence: CAWSVIGGETEAFF. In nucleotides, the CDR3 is TGTGCCTGGAGTGTAATAGGGGGAGAGACTGAAGCTTTCTTT. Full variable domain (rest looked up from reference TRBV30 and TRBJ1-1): SQTIHQWPATLVQPVGSPLSLECTVEGTSNPNLYWYRQAAGRGLQLLFYSVGIGQISSEVPQNLSASRPQDRQFILSSKKLLLSDSGFYLCAWSVIGGETEAFFGQGTRLTVV.

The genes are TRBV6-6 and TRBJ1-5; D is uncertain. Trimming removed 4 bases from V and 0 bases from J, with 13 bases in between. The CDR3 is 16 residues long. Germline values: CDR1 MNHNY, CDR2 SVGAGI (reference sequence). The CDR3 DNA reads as TGTGCCAGCAGTTTAGGTCCCCAGTATAGCAATCAGCCCCAGCATTTT. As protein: CASSLGPQYSNQPQHF.

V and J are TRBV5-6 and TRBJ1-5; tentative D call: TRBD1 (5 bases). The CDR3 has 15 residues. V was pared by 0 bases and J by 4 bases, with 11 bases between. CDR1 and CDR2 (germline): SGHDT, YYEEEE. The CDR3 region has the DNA TGTGCCAGCAGCTTGGGGCAGGGTGTGAATCAGCCCCAGCATTTT. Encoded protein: CASSLGQGVNQPQHF. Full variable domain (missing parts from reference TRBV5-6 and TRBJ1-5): DAGVTQSPTHLIKTRGQQVTLRCSPKSGHDTVSWYQQALGQGPQFIFQYYEEEERQRGNFPDRFSGHQFPNYSSELNVNALLLGDSALYLCASSLGQGVNQPQHFGDGTRLSIL.

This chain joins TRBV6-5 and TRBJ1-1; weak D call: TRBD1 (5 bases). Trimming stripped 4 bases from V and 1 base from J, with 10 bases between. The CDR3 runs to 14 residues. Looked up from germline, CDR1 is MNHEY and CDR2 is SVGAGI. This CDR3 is CASSFTTENTEAFF. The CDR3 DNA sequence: TGTGCCAGCAGTTTCACGACAGAGAACACTGAAGCTTTCTTT.

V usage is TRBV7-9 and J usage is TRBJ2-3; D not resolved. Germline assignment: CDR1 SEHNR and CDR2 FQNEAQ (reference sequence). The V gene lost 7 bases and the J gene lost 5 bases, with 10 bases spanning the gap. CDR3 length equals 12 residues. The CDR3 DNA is TGTGCCAGCATCACGCCGGGAGATACGCAGTATTTT. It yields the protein CASITPGDTQYF.

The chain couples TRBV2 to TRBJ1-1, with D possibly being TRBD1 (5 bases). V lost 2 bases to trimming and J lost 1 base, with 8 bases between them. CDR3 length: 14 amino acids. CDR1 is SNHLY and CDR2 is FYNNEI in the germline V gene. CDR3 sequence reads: CASSEQGANTEAFF. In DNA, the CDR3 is TGTGCCAGCAGTGAACAAGGGGCGAACACTGAAGCTTTCTTT.

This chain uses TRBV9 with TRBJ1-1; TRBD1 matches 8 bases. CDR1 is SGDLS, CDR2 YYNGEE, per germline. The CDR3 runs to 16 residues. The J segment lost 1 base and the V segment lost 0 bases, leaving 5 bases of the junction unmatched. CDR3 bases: TGTGCCAGCAGCGTAGCTACGGGACAGGAGAACACTGAAGCTTTCTTT. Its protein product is CASSVATGQENTEAFF.

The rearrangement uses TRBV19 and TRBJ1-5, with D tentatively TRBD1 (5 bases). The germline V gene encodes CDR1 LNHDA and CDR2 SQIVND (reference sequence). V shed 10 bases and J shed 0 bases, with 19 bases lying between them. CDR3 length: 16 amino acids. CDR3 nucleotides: TGTGCCACTCACGACCCGGGACGGTATAGCAATCAGCCCCAGCATTTT. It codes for CATHDPGRYSNQPQHF.

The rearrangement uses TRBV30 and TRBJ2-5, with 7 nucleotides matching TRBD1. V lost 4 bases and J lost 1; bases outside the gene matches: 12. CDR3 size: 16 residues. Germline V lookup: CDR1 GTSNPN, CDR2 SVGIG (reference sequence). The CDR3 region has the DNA TGTGCCTGGACGCCTGCCCGGGACAGAGTCCAAGAGACCCAGTACTTC. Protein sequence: CAWTPARDRVQETQYF.

The CDR3 coding sequence is TGTGCCAGCAGCGTAGCCGGGACAGGGCCCTACGAGCAGTACTTC. It specifies CASSVAGTGPYEQYF. The chain employs TRBV9 and TRBJ2-7, with 9 bases fitting TRBD1. The CDR3 totals 15 residues. Germline CDR1 and CDR2: SGDLS and YYNGEE. With 0 bases clipped from V and 2 bases from J, the junction kept 3 bases outside the gene matches.

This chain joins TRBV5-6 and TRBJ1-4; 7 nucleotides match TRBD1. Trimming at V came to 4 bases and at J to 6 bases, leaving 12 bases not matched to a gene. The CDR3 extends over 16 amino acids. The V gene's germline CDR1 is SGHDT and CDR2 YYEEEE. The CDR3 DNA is TGTGCCAGCAGCCAGACGGGACAGCGCATTTATGAAAAACTGTTTTTT. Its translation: CASSQTGQRIYEKLFF.

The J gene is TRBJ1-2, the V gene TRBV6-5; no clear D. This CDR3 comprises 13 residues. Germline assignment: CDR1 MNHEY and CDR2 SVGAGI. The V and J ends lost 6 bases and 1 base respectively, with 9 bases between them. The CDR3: CASRVTVNYGYTF. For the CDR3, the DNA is TGTGCCAGCAGGGTTACAGTTAACTATGGCTACACCTTC.

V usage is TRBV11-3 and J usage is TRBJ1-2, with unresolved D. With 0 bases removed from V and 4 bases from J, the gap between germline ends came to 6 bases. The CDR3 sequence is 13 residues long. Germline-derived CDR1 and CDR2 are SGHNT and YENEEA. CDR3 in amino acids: CASSLDRGYGYTF. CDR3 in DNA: TGTGCCAGCAGCTTAGATCGGGGCTATGGCTACACCTTC.

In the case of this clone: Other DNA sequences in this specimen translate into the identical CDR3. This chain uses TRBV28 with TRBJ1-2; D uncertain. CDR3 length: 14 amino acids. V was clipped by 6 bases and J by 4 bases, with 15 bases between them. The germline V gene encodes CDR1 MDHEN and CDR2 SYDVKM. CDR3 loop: CASSPDPVGYGYTF. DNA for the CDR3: TGTGCCAGCAGCCCAGACCCTGTGGGCTATGGCTACACCTTC.

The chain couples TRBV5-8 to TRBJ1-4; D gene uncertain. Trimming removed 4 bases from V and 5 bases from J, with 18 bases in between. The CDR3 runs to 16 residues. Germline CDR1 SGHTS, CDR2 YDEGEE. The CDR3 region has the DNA TGTGCCAGCAGCCACGCGGAGGCCTCAAGAAATGAAAAACTGTTTTTT. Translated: CASSHAEASRNEKLFF. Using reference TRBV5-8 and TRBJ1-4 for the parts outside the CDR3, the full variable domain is EAGVTQSPTHLIKTRGQQATLRCSPISGHTSVYWYQQALGLGLQFLLWYDEGEERNRGNFPPRFSGRQFPNYSSELNVNALELEDSALYLCASSHAEASRNEKLFFGSGTQLSVL.

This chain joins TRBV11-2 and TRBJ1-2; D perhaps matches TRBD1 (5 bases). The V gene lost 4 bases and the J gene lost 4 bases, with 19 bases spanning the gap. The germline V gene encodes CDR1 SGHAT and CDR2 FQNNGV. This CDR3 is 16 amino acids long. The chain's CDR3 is CASSSPRVRELYGYTF. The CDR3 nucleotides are TGTGCCAGCAGCTCCCCCAGGGTTAGGGAGCTCTATGGCTACACCTTC.